This T cell receptor beta chain was identified during a study of T cells in Graves' hyperthyroidism and ophthalmopathy. Study-level points and caveats: Researchers report that a 13 V-J model separated ophthalmopathy from stable hyperthyroidism. Clonotypes that were expanded in thyroid above 0.001 mostly appeared in blood too.

Trimming took 5 bases from V and 1 from J, leaving 14 bases between them. The CDR3 totals 15 residues. Per the germline V gene, CDR1 is MDHEN and CDR2 is SYDVKM. This clonotype was seen many times. No antigen is known for it. RNA transcripts provided the source from which TCR beta CDR3 regions were amplified. HTBI primers were employed in a first-round RT-PCR of the TCR CDR3. MiXCR was run by TCRdb on the multiplex PCR reads, yielding one entry per CDR3 protein. Of about 510,000 distinct CDR3 sequences in the sample, about 15% are singletons; the top ten hold approximately 13%. Those with hyperthyroidism were 18 to 65 years old, newly diagnosed, and ill for under 2 months. Diagnoses were made from clinical symptoms, serum measures (thyroxine and TRAb), thyroid ultrasound and orbital computed tomography.

The sequencing input was blood. This sequence was found in a woman in her thirties or forties with Graves' hyperthyroidism. The chain uses TRBV28 and TRBJ1-1; D may be TRBD1 (5 bases). The CDR3 region is CASSAPRDWNTEAFF. The CDR3 region has the DNA TGTGCCAGCAGTGCACCTCGGGACTGGAACACTGAAGCTTTCTTT.